The 18 T cell receptor beta chains listed next were all sequenced from one sample in a study of shared clonotypes between healthy human individuals. Here immunoSEQ multiplex PCR was the method, and the copy in TCRdb shows in-frame clones only, minus some. The sample consists of about 1.5 million clones, 98% of them appearing once. The sequenced material came from naive CD4+ T cells sorted from blood. Subset in this sample: CD45RA+ positively selected. These receptors were taken from a man aged 25-40 years in good health.

This sequence joins TRBV27 and TRBJ2-7, with 8 bases identical to TRBD1. The CDR3 is made up of 16 amino acids. V gave up 5 bases and J gave up 2 bases; unmatched junction bases: 11. CDR1 MNHEY and CDR2 SMNVEV come from the germline V gene (reference sequence). The CDR3 region is CASSPTWTGRTYEQYF. The CDR3 bases are TGTGCCAGCAGTCCAACCTGGACAGGGAGAACCTACGAGCAGTACTTC.

This rearrangement joins TRBV7-2 to TRBJ2-3; possible D gene TRBD2, 5 bases. This CDR3 comprises 14 residues. The V and J ends lost 1 base and 4 bases respectively, with 9 bases between them. Germline-derived CDR1 and CDR2 are SGHTA and FQGNSA. The CDR3 here is CASSLDPSSDTQYF. The CDR3 coding sequence is TGTGCCAGCAGCTTAGATCCTAGCTCAGATACGCAGTATTTT.

The J gene is TRBJ1-1, the V gene TRBV19, with D unresolved. The ends were cut back, 3 bases at V and 0 bases at J, with 8 bases in the middle. Germline assignment: CDR1 LNHDA and CDR2 SQIVND (reference sequence). This CDR3 spans 14 amino acids. The CDR3 sequence is CASSMGIMNTEAFF. As DNA, the CDR3 is TGTGCCAGTAGTATGGGGATTATGAACACTGAAGCTTTCTTT.

The rearrangement joins TRBV4-3 to TRBJ1-1; D not resolved. The CDR3 consists of 14 residues. V shed 4 bases and J shed 4 bases, with 13 bases lying between them. Germline CDR1 and CDR2: LGHNA and YSLEER. The CDR3 sequence: CASSRWTSGTEAFF. CDR3 in DNA: TGCGCCAGCAGCCGCTGGACCTCGGGCACTGAAGCTTTCTTT.

The V and J genes are TRBV9 and TRBJ1-2, with D unresolved. The CDR3 runs 14 residues. The V end was cut by 6 bases, the J end by 4 bases, with 16 bases between. Germline lookup yields CDR1 SGDLS and CDR2 YYNGEE. CDR3 coding DNA: TGTGCCAGCACTCGAGAAGGAGGAGGCTATGGCTACACCTTC. As protein: CASTREGGGYGYTF.

The gene calls are TRBV19 and TRBJ2-7; 10 nucleotides line up with TRBD1. This CDR3 is 15 amino acids long. CDR1 LNHDA and CDR2 SQIVND come from the germline V gene (reference sequence). With 5 bases clipped from V and 0 bases from J, the junction kept 4 bases outside the gene matches. Here the CDR3 DNA reads TGTGCCAGTAGTGGACGACAGGGGGCCTCCTACGAGCAGTACTTC. Its translation: CASSGRQGASYEQYF.

This chain uses TRBV7-9 with TRBJ1-4; no definite D call. This CDR3 comprises 13 residues. V gave up 3 bases and J gave up 8 bases, with 10 bases separating them. Germline loops: CDR1 SEHNR, CDR2 FQNEAQ (reference sequence). The CDR3 bases are TGTGCCAGCAGCTTGTGGACGGAGGAAAAACTGTTTTTT. Translation: CASSLWTEEKLFF. Variable domain in full (rest from reference TRBV7-9 and TRBJ1-4): DTGVSQNPRHKITKRGQNVTFRCDPISEHNRLYWYRQTLGQGPEFLTYFQNEAQLEKSRLLSDRFSAERPKGSFSTLEIQRTEQGDSAMYLCASSLWTEEKLFFGSGTQLSVL.

The V call is TRBV11-2, the J call TRBJ2-5; tentatively, D is TRBD1 (5 bases). CDR1 is SGHAT and CDR2 is FQNNGV in the germline V gene. The CDR3 totals 15 residues. V was pared by 0 bases and J by 5 bases, with 13 bases between. The CDR3, as DNA: TGTGCCAGCAGCTTAGAGAGGACACCGACGGAGACCCAGTACTTC. Translation: CASSLERTPTETQYF. Complete variable domain (other parts from reference TRBV11-2 and TRBJ2-5): EAGVAQSPRYKIIEKRQSVAFWCNPISGHATLYWYQQILGQGPKLLIQFQNNGVVDDSQLPKDRFSAERLKGVDSTLKIQPAKLEDSAVYLCASSLERTPTETQYFGPGTRLLVL.

This chain joins TRBV5-1 and TRBJ1-5; D gene uncertain. Germline loops: CDR1 SGHRS, CDR2 YFSETQ. This CDR3 is 15 amino acids long. V lost 0 bases, J lost 3 bases, and 10 bases lay in between. In DNA form, the CDR3 reads TGCGCCAGCAGCTTGGATTGGCAGACCAATCAGCCCCAGCATTTT. Translated, it gives CASSLDWQTNQPQHF.

CDR3 sequence: CASSRGHAGGNQPQHF. CDR3 nucleotide sequence: TGTGCCAGTAGTAGGGGACATGCGGGCGGCAATCAGCCCCAGCATTTT. This rearrangement joins TRBV19 to TRBJ1-5; TRBD1 is a possible D gene (6 bases). Germline assignment: CDR1 LNHDA and CDR2 SQIVND (reference sequence). The V end lost 4 bases, the J end lost 2 bases, and 15 bases lay between the germline ends. The length of the CDR3 is 16 residues.

Details on this clone: Other DNA sequences in the same sample also yield this CDR3. The J gene is TRBJ1-1, the V gene TRBV5-1; D is uncertain. CDR1 and CDR2 from the germline V gene are SGHRS and YFSETQ. The CDR3 runs 13 residues. V lost 5 bases, J lost 1 base, and 9 bases lay in between. The CDR3 loop reads CASSPSGNTEAFF. As DNA, the CDR3 is TGCGCCAGCAGTCCGTCGGGGAACACTGAAGCTTTCTTT.

Comment on this clone: The same CDR3 also results from other DNA sequences found in this sample. V is TRBV6-1 and J is TRBJ1-5, with D unclear. CDR1 and CDR2 (germline): MNHNS, SASEGT. CDR3 length: 13 amino acids. V was shortened by 2 bases and J by 6 bases, with 8 bases between the two germline ends. The CDR3: CASSELGSQPQHF. CDR3 nucleotide sequence: TGTGCCAGCAGTGAACTGGGGAGTCAGCCCCAGCATTTT.

This chain uses TRBV27 with TRBJ1-2; 7 bases fit TRBD1. This CDR3 has 14 amino acids. The V gene's germline CDR1 is MNHEY and CDR2 SMNVEV (reference sequence). The trim removed 3 bases at V and 4 bases at J, leaving 5 bases unmatched. CDR3: CASSFSTGRYGYTF. In DNA, the CDR3 is TGTGCCAGCAGTTTCTCGACAGGGCGCTATGGCTACACCTTC.

The V gene is TRBV28, the J gene TRBJ1-5; 8 bases fit TRBD1. The V gene's germline CDR1 is MDHEN and CDR2 SYDVKM. The CDR3 runs to 17 residues. J was trimmed by 1 base and V by 6 bases; bases with no gene match: 11. The CDR3: CASRVQGVRASNQPQHF. The DNA of the CDR3 is TGTGCCAGCAGGGTACAGGGGGTGAGGGCGAGCAATCAGCCCCAGCATTTT.

The chain links TRBV29-1 to TRBJ2-1; no definite D call. Germline lookup yields CDR1 SQVTM and CDR2 ANQGSEA. This CDR3 comprises 15 residues. V was clipped by 6 bases and J by 9 bases, with 24 bases between them. CDR3 DNA: TGCAGCGTGCGCGCAAGGACGGCCATGCACAGTGAGCAGTTCTTC. This codes for CSVRARTAMHSEQFF.

This chain connects TRBV7-2 to TRBJ2-7; 11 nucleotides line up with TRBD2. Germline values: CDR1 SGHTA, CDR2 FQGNSA. The length of the CDR3 is 17 residues. J gave up 0 bases and V 5 bases, and 9 bases lay outside the gene matches. DNA for the CDR3: TGTGCCAGCAGCCATAGGACTAGCGGGCTCCGCTCCTACGAGCAGTACTTC. Its protein product is CASSHRTSGLRSYEQYF.

This clone is a singleton in its sample. The chain combines TRBV6-5 with TRBJ2-1; a weak D match, TRBD2 (5 bases). The CDR3 spans 13 residues. Trimming shortened V by 2 bases and J by 7 bases, and 9 bases separated the two germline ends. The germline V gene has CDR1 MNHEY and CDR2 SVGAGI. The CDR3 sequence is CASSYRGVNEQFF. For the CDR3, the DNA is TGTGCCAGCAGTTACCGGGGTGTGAATGAGCAGTTCTTC.

The V call is TRBV5-4, the J call TRBJ2-1, with 9 nucleotides matching TRBD2. The CDR3 loop spans 15 amino acids. With V trimmed by 3 bases and J by 5 bases, 6 bases remained unmatched. Germline-derived CDR1 and CDR2 are SGHNT and YYREEE (reference sequence). The CDR3 protein is CASSSWASGNNEQFF. DNA of the CDR3: TGTGCCAGCAGCTCTTGGGCTAGCGGGAACAATGAGCAGTTCTTC.